This T cell receptor beta chain was recorded in a study of blood T cell repertoires in COVID-19. Study in general: Spain, Italy and the United States supplied samples that represented acute and convalescent COVID-19. Nucleic acid was either cDNA or gDNA, and it came from T cells, B-cell-depleted T cells, or PBMCs.

During active infection, Seattle patients enrolled and were then monitored through disease. Germline-derived CDR1 and CDR2 are MNHNS and SASEGT. V was cut by 1 base and J by 10 bases, with 8 bases left in between. CDR3 length: 13 residues. Per the original methods: How many nucleated cells were present was estimated from reference gene primer amplification. Sequencing used immunoSEQ multiplex PCR; TCRdb keeps in-frame clones, though not all of them. V, J and clone size reflect that table, while D and trimming were determined from the DNA. This sample carries 80,000 or so clones, 85% of them seen once, and the ten largest clones take around a tenth. This clone was counted between two and nine times.

The receptor's source is a man in his forties or fifties with COVID-19, enrolled during active disease. Sequencing was performed on peripheral blood. This rearrangement joins TRBV6-1 to TRBJ1-6, with D unclear. The CDR3 protein is CASSEDWESPLHF. CDR3 DNA sequence: TGTGCCAGCAGTGAAGACTGGGAGTCACCCCTCCACTTT.